This record concerns one T cell receptor beta chain sequence. This clone was detected only once. Its antigen is still unknown. No much larger clone exists at a distance of one base, and base qualities are not known. These data belong to a study of shared clonotypes between healthy human individuals (dated by TCRdb to 2020 to 2022). At the level of the whole study: The cohort included a few men and a couple of women between 18 and 49 years of age. For each donor, three plates each were used for CD4 naive and CD4 memory, two plates were used for CD8 naive, and one plate was used for CD8 memory. The study deeply sequenced blood TCR repertoires of five healthy adults to estimate repertoire size and the extent of clonotype sharing between individuals. To increase sequencing depth and limit assay-specific biases, different laboratories used diverse techniques to prepare libraries and sequence TCR repertoires. Each donor's leukapheresis produced roughly between roughly 0.94 and 9.5 billion PBMCs. On the study overall, not on this receptor specifically: Higher generation probabilities were observed for clonotypes shared by all four sorted-subset donors than for non-shared clonotypes. Larger estimated clonotype richness was generally found for naive subsets than for memory subsets. Sampling was restricted to blood, and TCR repertoires in tissue are likely to differ from TCR repertoires in blood. Based on pairwise subsampling, the degree of clonotype sharing among donors was expected to be affected by sequencing depth. Because the study included a small number of donors, the genetic and exposure-history diversity represented was limited. Across four donors, approximately 5% of naive CD4, 3% to 3.5% of naive CD8, about 2.3% of memory CD4, and roughly 0.41% of memory CD8 clonotypes were shared. Rarefaction of sorted-subset datasets indicated incomplete sequencing despite the large sequencing depth.

CD8 naive samples were CD45RO-negative cells positively selected for CCR7, giving a CD45RA+CCR7+ population that excluded TemRA cells. Healthy HIV-negative adults with no recently reported acute infections or vaccinations were included as donors. Only Caucasian adults living in Nashville, Tennessee, USA were represented among the donors. After blood collection by leukapheresis, PBMCs were isolated using Ficoll-Histopaque density gradient centrifugation and then cryopreserved in the vapor phase of liquid nitrogen. Analytical flow cytometry was used to check the purity and quantity of each magnetically sorted T cell population. Genomic DNA was isolated from each sorted fraction and quantified by UV absorbance on a Nanodrop 2000c. Using the deep immunoSEQ assay, multiplex PCR amplified TCR CDR3 regions from genomic DNA. Extracted genomic DNA from each cell subset was spread evenly across all wells of several immunoSEQ 96-well plates, with each plate serving as a replicate. For sorted subsets, each replicate PCR was loaded with about 0.2 ug genomic DNA, equivalent to 30,000 or so T cell genomes. Purified libraries were quantified with a Qubit 3.0 fluorometer, sized on a Bioanalyzer 2100, and re-quantified with the KAPA Library Quantification kit. A separate single-read 150-cycle Illumina NextSeq 550 flow cell was used to sequence each immunoSEQ 96-well plate. The original pipeline was this. Because the immunoSEQ output held only junctional sequences and lacked quality scores, the filtering could not match the filtering applied to full-length reads. Sequences were annotated with PyIR, a Python wrapper for IgBLAST v1.9, using IMGT germline references to assign V/J genes and CDR3. Reads with weak V/J assignments (E-value above 1e-6), missing CDR3, stop codons, out-of-frame junctions, or ambiguous translated residues were removed. V3J clonotypes were defined as sequences sharing the same inferred V gene, J gene, and CDR3 amino acid sequence. Percentage overlap between repertoires was computed as shared unique clonotypes divided by the size of the smaller repertoire. Richness of each repertoire was evaluated using RTK rarefaction, the Chao1 estimator, and Recon v2.1 estimates of unobserved clonotypes. For all TCRbeta clonotypes obtained by the gDNA method from a few donors, generation probabilities were computed with OLGA. As stored in TCRdb, this immuneACCESS dataset retains in-frame rearrangements with V and J assigned. A fraction of the clones does not appear; measured against another copy, unresolved V genes explain less than half of the discrepancy, and the remainder lacks a known reason. V and J calls and clone size are those listed in that table; D and trimming were worked out from the DNA. The sample contains about 2.1 million clones, roughly 93% of them found a single time. Clones ranked in the top ten supply over 1.5% of the sample.

V is pruned by 3 bases and J by 2 bases, leaving 4 bases of the junction without a gene match. The germline V gene gives CDR1 as SGDLS and CDR2 as YYNGEE. Its CDR3 holds 14 amino acids, cysteine through phenylalanine. The sequence is cut down to CDR3 DNA, 42 bases in frame from base 1. The source of this sequence is a man aged 18-30 years in good health. Some clones in this sample may be carry-over from other donors' samples. Recombination joined TRBV9 with TRBJ2-7, and 8 junction bases match TRBD2. The sequencing input was naive CD8+ T cells from PBMCs. This sample's cell subset or site label indicates: CD45RA+CCR7+. The nucleotide sequence reads TGTGCCAGCAGCGCCGGGGGGGATGCCTACGAGCAGTACTTC. This translates into CASSAGGDAYEQYF.